These 31 T cell receptor beta chains were sequenced from one sample in a study of shared clonotypes between healthy human individuals. Using immunoSEQ multiplex PCR, the repertoire was profiled, and TCRdb retains in-frame clones only, with some absent. This sample carries approximately 2.5 million clones, 80% to 95% of them seen once, and the ten largest clones take 0.36%. The specimen was naive CD4+ T cells from PBMCs. Noted subset: CD45RA+ positively selected. The receptor set was obtained from a man aged 18-30 years in good health. Some clones in this sample may be carry-over from other donors' samples.

CDR3 protein: CASSSFSGSVHEQYF. The CDR3 nucleotides are TGTGCCAGCAGCTCCTTTAGCGGGAGCGTCCACGAGCAGTACTTC. The chain employs TRBV7-2 and TRBJ2-7, with 9 bases that match TRBD2. CDR1 is SGHTA and CDR2 is FQGNSA in the germline V gene. Unmatched junction bases numbered 9, after V lost 4 bases and J lost 5 bases. This CDR3 comprises 15 residues.

J is TRBJ2-2 and V is TRBV11-2; TRBD2 matches 9 bases. Germline-derived CDR1 and CDR2 are SGHAT and FQNNGV. CDR3 length: 16 residues. V lost 5 bases, J lost 0 bases, and 4 bases stayed unmatched. CDR3 sequence reads: CASSRLAETNTGELFF. The DNA of the CDR3 is TGTGCCAGCAGCCGACTAGCGGAGACGAACACCGGGGAGCTGTTTTTT. The variable domain in full, with the rest retrieved from reference TRBV11-2 and TRBJ2-2, is EAGVAQSPRYKIIEKRQSVAFWCNPISGHATLYWYQQILGQGPKLLIQFQNNGVVDDSQLPKDRFSAERLKGVDSTLKIQPAKLEDSAVYLCASSRLAETNTGELFFGEGSRLTVL.

The rearrangement joins TRBV28 to TRBJ1-3, with TRBD1 as a possible D gene (6 bases). The ends were cut back, 6 bases at V and 6 bases at J, with 18 bases in the middle. The CDR3 is 15 residues long. Germline-derived CDR1 and CDR2 are MDHEN and SYDVKM. In DNA, the CDR3 is TGTGCCAGCAGCCGGGACGGGGGCGCGGCAAACACCATATATTTT. This codes for CASSRDGGAANTIYF.

This clone was counted a few times. This chain joins TRBV6-6 and TRBJ2-7; no firm D call. The V and J ends lost 6 bases and 1 base respectively, with 16 bases between them. The CDR3 has 15 amino acids. Per the germline V gene, CDR1 is MNHNY and CDR2 is SVGAGI (reference sequence). The CDR3 DNA reads as TGTGCCAGCAGCCTCGACGGATCGAGATCCTACGAGCAGTACTTC. It codes for CASSLDGSRSYEQYF.

CDR3 nucleotides: TGTGCCAGCAGTTCCGGGGGTTATGATCAGCCCCAGCATTTT. Protein: CASSSGGYDQPQHF. V and J are TRBV27 and TRBJ1-5; a weak D match, TRBD1 (5 bases). Germline V gene data show CDR1 as MNHEY and CDR2 as SMNVEV (reference sequence). The CDR3 is made up of 14 amino acids. Trimming took 4 bases from V and 5 from J, leaving 12 bases between them.

V is TRBV19 and J is TRBJ2-4, with 10 bases identical to TRBD1. The length of the CDR3 is 15 residues. CDR1 LNHDA and CDR2 SQIVND come from the germline V gene (reference sequence). Trimming at V came to 3 bases and at J to 5 bases, leaving 4 bases not matched to a gene. CDR3: CASSIPGQGENIQYF. In DNA form, the CDR3 reads TGTGCCAGTAGTATCCCAGGACAGGGGGAAAACATTCAGTACTTC.

This clone was seen a handful of times. V usage is TRBV30 and J usage is TRBJ2-7, with D perhaps matching TRBD2 (5 bases). Germline values: CDR1 GTSNPN, CDR2 SVGIG (reference sequence). This CDR3 is built from 14 residues. Trimming removed 2 bases from V and 4 bases from J, with 15 bases in between. The CDR3 DNA sequence: TGTGCCTGGAGTCCTAACCCCGGAGGATACGAGCAGTACTTC. It translates to CAWSPNPGGYEQYF.

The rearrangement joins TRBV5-8 to TRBJ1-2; 7 nucleotides align to TRBD1. The J segment lost 7 bases and the V segment lost 4 bases, leaving 10 bases of the junction unmatched. The CDR3 contains 14 residues. Per germline, CDR1 SGHTS and CDR2 YDEGEE. CDR3 bases: TGTGCCAGCAGCATGACAGGGTTCTCAACTGGCTACACCTTC. It codes for CASSMTGFSTGYTF.

The CDR3 DNA sequence: TGTGCCAGCAGCTTACTTTCCCAAGAGACCCAGTACTTC. Protein product: CASSLLSQETQYF. The rearrangement uses TRBV7-2 and TRBJ2-5; D gene ambiguous. V shed 2 bases and J shed 1 base, with 5 bases lying between them. The CDR3 has 13 residues. Looked up from germline, CDR1 is SGHTA and CDR2 is FQGNSA.

This chain joins TRBV4-1 and TRBJ2-5; 15 bases are shared with TRBD2. There are 17 residues in the CDR3. Germline V gives CDR1 MGHRA, CDR2 YSYEKL. V shed 4 bases, J shed 0 bases, and the junction held 3 bases outside the gene matches. The CDR3 reads CASSPGTSGRNQETQYF. CDR3 DNA sequence: TGCGCCAGCAGCCCCGGGACTAGCGGGAGGAACCAAGAGACCCAGTACTTC.

V is TRBV5-1 and J is TRBJ2-5, with 9 nucleotides matching TRBD1. CDR3 length: 16 residues. V shed 0 bases, J shed 5 bases, and the junction held 8 bases outside the gene matches. Germline V CDR1 and CDR2: SGHRS, YFSETQ. In nucleotides, the CDR3 is TGCGCCAGCAGCTTGGGGTCCACAGGGGGCAAGGAGACCCAGTACTTC. This translates into CASSLGSTGGKETQYF.

The V call is TRBV28, the J call TRBJ2-4; tentatively, D is TRBD1 or TRBD2 (5 bases each). V was trimmed by 5 bases and J by 0 bases, leaving 20 bases between them. This CDR3 is built from 18 residues. Germline V lookup: CDR1 MDHEN, CDR2 SYDVKM. The CDR3 spells CASSRGTFRDLAKNIQYF. CDR3 nucleotide sequence: TGTGCCAGCAGTAGAGGGACGTTCCGGGACCTAGCCAAAAACATTCAGTACTTC.

This sequence joins TRBV29-1 and TRBJ1-2; possible D gene TRBD1, 5 bases. The V gene's germline CDR1 is SQVTM and CDR2 ANQGSEA. This CDR3 is built from 15 residues. Trimming pared 1 base from V and 4 bases from J, leaving 16 bases between. The CDR3 nucleotides are TGCAGCGTTGAAGTGGGGGGACCGGGATCCTATGGCTACACCTTC. Encoded protein: CSVEVGGPGSYGYTF.

The J gene is TRBJ2-5, the V gene TRBV6-1; D ambiguous. The CDR3 sequence is 12 residues long. Germline V gene sequence: CDR1 MNHNS, CDR2 SASEGT. V was pared by 6 bases and J by 5 bases, with 10 bases between. The CDR3 loop is CASSALWETQYF. The CDR3 nucleotides are TGTGCCAGCAGCGCTCTCTGGGAGACCCAGTACTTC.

The chain links TRBV5-1 to TRBJ1-3; D uncertain. Trimming cost V 0 bases and J 3 bases, with 13 bases left between them. Germline V gives CDR1 SGHRS, CDR2 YFSETQ. This CDR3 spans 16 amino acids. The CDR3 DNA reads TGCGCCAGCAGCTTGGTTGGGAGTTCTTATGGAAACACCATATATTTT. Translation: CASSLVGSSYGNTIYF.

V and J are TRBV4-1 and TRBJ1-4; 9 bases align to TRBD1. This CDR3 region has 14 residues. With 2 bases clipped from V and 10 bases from J, the junction kept 5 bases outside the gene matches. Germline V gives CDR1 MGHRA, CDR2 YSYEKL. The CDR3 spells CASSQPGQGRKLFF. In DNA form, the CDR3 reads TGCGCCAGCAGCCAACCGGGACAGGGCCGAAAACTGTTTTTT.

V is TRBV30 and J is TRBJ1-6, with D perhaps matching TRBD1 (5 bases). The CDR3 extends over 14 amino acids. V was pared by 4 bases and J by 9 bases, with 16 bases between. In germline, CDR1 is GTSNPN, CDR2 SVGIG (reference sequence). CDR3 bases: TGTGCCTGGATGGGGACCGGACATTTTTCACCCCTCCACTTT. Amino acids: CAWMGTGHFSPLHF.

The chain recombines TRBV7-2 with TRBJ2-7, with 7 bases that match TRBD1. This CDR3 has 14 residues. CDR1 and CDR2 (germline): SGHTA, FQGNSA. The junction had 9 bases not matched to a gene; V was cut back by 4 bases and J by 6 bases. The CDR3 region has the DNA TGTGCCAGCAGCTCAACAGGGGTCCCTTCCGAGCAGTACTTC. This translates into CASSSTGVPSEQYF.

In regard to this clone: The same CDR3 also results from other DNA sequences found in this sample. V and J are TRBV9 and TRBJ2-3; D call uncertain. Deletions cut 0 bases from V and 4 bases from J, with 3 bases between. CDR3 length: 12 residues. Germline V gene lookup returns CDR1 SGDLS and CDR2 YYNGEE. The CDR3 protein is CASSVVPDTQYF. The CDR3 nucleotides are TGTGCCAGCAGCGTAGTGCCAGATACGCAGTATTTT. The variable domain in full, completed from reference TRBV9 and TRBJ2-3, reads DSGVTQTPKHLITATGQRVTLRCSPRSGDLSVYWYQQSLDQGLQFLIQYYNGEERAKGNILERFSAQQFPDLHSELNLSSLELGDSALYFCASSVVPDTQYFGPGTRLTVL.

The V call is TRBV5-5, the J call TRBJ1-5; 8 positions match TRBD1. The V and J ends lost 4 bases and 9 bases, in that order; junction bases with no gene match: 18. Per the germline V gene, CDR1 is SGHKS and CDR2 is YYEKEE (reference sequence). The CDR3 consists of 17 residues. The CDR3 here is CASSRTSTGGTSGPQHF. DNA for the CDR3: TGTGCCAGCAGCCGAACCTCCACAGGGGGAACGTCTGGGCCCCAGCATTTT.

V gene TRBV29-1 combines with J gene TRBJ2-5; D is ambiguous. Germline V lookup: CDR1 SQVTM, CDR2 ANQGSEA. CDR3 length: 13 residues. V was pared by 2 bases and J by 5 bases, with 12 bases between. The CDR3: CSVEPRLWETQYF. As DNA, the CDR3 is TGCAGCGTTGAACCACGACTCTGGGAGACCCAGTACTTC. The entire variable domain, with the rest obtained from reference TRBV29-1 and TRBJ2-5, is as follows: SAVISQKPSRDICQRGTSLTIQCQVDSQVTMMFWYRQQPGQSLTLIATANQGSEATYESGFVIDKFPISRPNLTFSTLTVSNMSPEDSSIYLCSVEPRLWETQYFGPGTRLLVL.

V usage is TRBV7-2 and J usage is TRBJ1-4; 9 bases align to TRBD1. The CDR3 runs to 18 residues. Germline-derived CDR1 and CDR2 are SGHTA and FQGNSA. V was pared by 2 bases and J by 2 bases, with 9 bases of the junction left unmatched. CDR3 coding DNA: TGTGCCAGCAGCTTACGACTGGACAGGGGCAACACTAATGAAAAACTGTTTTTT. Its protein product is CASSLRLDRGNTNEKLFF.

The J gene is TRBJ2-3, the V gene TRBV5-4; no firm D call. The CDR3 loop spans 15 amino acids. Trimming took off 0 bases at V and 4 bases at J, with 12 bases between the two ends. From germline, CDR1 is SGHNT and CDR2 YYREEE (reference sequence). CDR3 DNA sequence: TGTGCCAGCAGCTTGGAGCTCGAGAGTGCAGATACGCAGTATTTT. It yields the protein CASSLELESADTQYF.

V and J are TRBV7-6 and TRBJ2-7, with D possibly matching TRBD1 (6 bases). Germline CDR1 SGHVS, CDR2 FNYEAQ. With 5 bases removed from V and 0 bases from J, the gap between germline ends came to 8 bases. The CDR3 totals 13 residues. The CDR3 sequence: CASSPDSSYEQYF. DNA for the CDR3: TGTGCCAGCAGCCCGGACAGCTCCTACGAGCAGTACTTC.

This clone has only one observation. The chain has TRBV2 and TRBJ1-3; tentative D call: TRBD1 (5 bases). Germline V gene data show CDR1 as SNHLY and CDR2 as FYNNEI. The CDR3 loop spans 14 amino acids. The V end was cut by 3 bases, the J end by 2 bases, with 8 bases between. This chain's CDR3 is CASSETVPGNTIYF. CDR3 nucleotide sequence: TGTGCCAGCAGTGAGACAGTACCTGGAAACACCATATATTTT.

The rearrangement links TRBV7-9 to TRBJ2-3; D gene unclear. The CDR3 totals 13 residues. From germline, CDR1 is SEHNR and CDR2 FQNEAQ (reference sequence). V was clipped by 1 base and J by 7 bases, with 9 bases between them. As DNA, the CDR3 is TGTGCCAGCAGCTTAGATCCAGCCTATACGCAGTATTTT. This gives the protein CASSLDPAYTQYF.

The rearrangement joins TRBV5-1 to TRBJ1-1, with 11 bases aligning to TRBD1. The V gene's germline CDR1 is SGHRS and CDR2 YFSETQ. With 0 bases clipped from V and 4 bases from J, the junction kept 5 bases outside the gene matches. CDR3 length equals 16 residues. The CDR3 is CASSLVGQGASTEAFF. CDR3 sequence (DNA): TGCGCCAGCAGCTTGGTAGGACAGGGGGCGAGCACTGAAGCTTTCTTT.

The J gene is TRBJ1-2, the V gene TRBV9; a weak D match, TRBD1 (6 bases). This CDR3 region has 15 residues. V lost 4 bases and J lost 8, with 21 bases in between. Germline V gives CDR1 SGDLS, CDR2 YYNGEE. Written as DNA, the CDR3 is TGTGCCAGCAGCACCGAGACAGGCGGAAGTTTCGGCTACACCTTC. Translation gives CASSTETGGSFGYTF. Drawing the rest from reference TRBV9 and TRBJ1-2, the complete variable domain is DSGVTQTPKHLITATGQRVTLRCSPRSGDLSVYWYQQSLDQGLQFLIQYYNGEERAKGNILERFSAQQFPDLHSELNLSSLELGDSALYFCASSTETGGSFGYTFGSGTRLTVV.

The J gene is TRBJ2-7, the V gene TRBV21-1. TRBV21-1 is deemed a pseudogene. The CDR3 sequence is 14 residues long. The CDR3 loop reads CAGGLGVGEYEQYF. The CDR3 bases are TGTGCCGGCGGCCTTGGGGTCGGCGAATACGAGCAGTACTTC.

This chain links TRBV7-9 with TRBJ1-2; D is possibly TRBD1 (5 bases). V was shortened by 3 bases and J by 6 bases, with 11 bases between the two germline ends. CDR1 and CDR2 (germline): SEHNR, FQNEAQ (reference sequence). The CDR3 extends over 13 amino acids. CDR3 sequence reads: CASSLGQKDGYTF. The CDR3 coding sequence is TGTGCCAGCAGCTTGGGGCAAAAGGATGGCTACACCTTC.

V and J are TRBV6-5 and TRBJ2-3; D gene ambiguous. V lost 3 bases and J 2 bases, leaving 9 bases between the germline ends. The CDR3 contains 14 residues. The germline V gene encodes CDR1 MNHEY and CDR2 SVGAGI. The CDR3 DNA follows: TGTGCCAGCAGTTATAGACCAATCACAGATACGCAGTATTTT. This translates into CASSYRPITDTQYF.